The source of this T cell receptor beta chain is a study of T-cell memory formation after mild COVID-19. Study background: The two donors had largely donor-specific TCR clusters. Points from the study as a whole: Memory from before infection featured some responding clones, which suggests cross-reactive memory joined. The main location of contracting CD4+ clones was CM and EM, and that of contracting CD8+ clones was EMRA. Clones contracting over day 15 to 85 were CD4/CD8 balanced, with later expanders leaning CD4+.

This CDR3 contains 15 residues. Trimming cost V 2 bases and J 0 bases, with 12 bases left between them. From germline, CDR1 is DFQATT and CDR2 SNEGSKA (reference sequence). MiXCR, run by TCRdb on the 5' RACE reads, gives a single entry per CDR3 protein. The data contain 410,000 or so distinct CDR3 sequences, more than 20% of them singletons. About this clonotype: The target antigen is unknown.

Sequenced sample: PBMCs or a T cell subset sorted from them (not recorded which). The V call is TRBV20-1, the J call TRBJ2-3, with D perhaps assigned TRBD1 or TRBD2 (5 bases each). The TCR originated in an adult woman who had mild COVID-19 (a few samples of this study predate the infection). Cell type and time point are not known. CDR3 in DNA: TGCAGTGCTAGAATCGGGACCGCTAGCACAGATACGCAGTATTTT. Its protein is CSARIGTASTDTQYF.